This TCR beta chain was found in a study of blood T cell repertoires in COVID-19. Study in general: T cells, B-cell-depleted T cells, or PBMCs provided the cDNA or gDNA that served as material.

Libraries were prepared by immunoSEQ multiplex PCR; TCRdb keeps only in-frame clonotypes and omits some of them. The sample lists 400,000 to 500,000 clones; 88% were seen once. The length of the CDR3 is 13 residues. Germline V CDR1 and CDR2: SQVTM, ANQGSEA. J lost 2 bases, V lost 7 bases, and 4 bases had no gene match. Sequencing was performed on PBMCs or T cells enriched from blood (not recorded which). The rearrangement joins TRBV29-1 to TRBJ1-2; TRBD1 agrees at 10 bases. The TCR originated in a woman between 35 and 50 years old who had recovered from COVID-19. CDR3: CSALTGGNYGYTF. CDR3 nucleotides: TGCAGCGCCCTGACAGGGGGCAACTATGGCTACACCTTC.